The source of this TCR beta chain is a study of blood T cells in healthy people across ages. Primed by a sample-barcoded 5' primer and a J-beta primer mix, a second PCR proceeded for about 7 to 11 cycles. Each cDNA molecule was tagged by a template-switch adaptor that had 12 random nucleotides. TCRdb recomputed calls from the 5' RACE reads with MiXCR, one row per CDR3 protein. The sample has about 1.1 million distinct CDR3 sequences, around two fifths seen once. CDR3 length equals 15 residues. V lost 2 bases and J 5 bases, leaving 14 bases between the germline ends. Germline V gene data show CDR1 as MNHEY and CDR2 as SMNVEV (reference sequence). This clonotype occurred once.

The rearrangement joins TRBV27 to TRBJ2-3; the D gene is possibly TRBD2 (5 bases). This clonotype originated in a man in his late teens or twenties in good health. Sample: blood. The CDR3 sequence is CASSLGGAPRDTQYF. In DNA form, the CDR3 reads TGTGCCAGCAGTTTAGGAGGTGCCCCCCGAGATACGCAGTATTTT.